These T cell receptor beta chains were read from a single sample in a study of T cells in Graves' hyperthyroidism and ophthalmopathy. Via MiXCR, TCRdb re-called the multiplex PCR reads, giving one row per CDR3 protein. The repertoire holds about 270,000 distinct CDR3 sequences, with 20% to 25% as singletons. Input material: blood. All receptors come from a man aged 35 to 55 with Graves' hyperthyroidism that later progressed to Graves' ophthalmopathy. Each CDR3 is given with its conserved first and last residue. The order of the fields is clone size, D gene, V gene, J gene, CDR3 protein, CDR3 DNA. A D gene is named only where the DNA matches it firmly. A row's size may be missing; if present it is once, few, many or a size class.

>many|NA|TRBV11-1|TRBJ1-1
CASSLATGGDTEAFF
TGTGCCAGCAGCTTAGCAACAGGAGGGGACACTGAAGCTTTCTTT
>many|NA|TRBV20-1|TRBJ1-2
CSAGRGTRGYTF
TGCAGTGCTGGAAGGGGGACTCGTGGCTACACCTTC
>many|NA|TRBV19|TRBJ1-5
CASSIDPGRNNQPQHF
TGTGCCAGTAGTATAGATCCGGGACGGAACAATCAGCCCCAGCATTTT
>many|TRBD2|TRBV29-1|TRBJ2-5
CSVLGLTEETQYF
TGCAGCGTCCTGGGACTAACAGAAGAGACCCAGTACTTC
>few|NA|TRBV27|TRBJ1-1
CASRTNRNELTEAFF
TGTGCCAGCAGGACCAACAGGAACGAACTCACTGAAGCTTTCTTT
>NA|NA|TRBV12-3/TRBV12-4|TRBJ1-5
CASSSQGRGSLPQHF
TGTGCCAGCAGTTCACAGGGCCGAGGGAGCCTGCCCCAGCATTTT
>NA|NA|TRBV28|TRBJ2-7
CASSSHTAVYF
TGTGCCAGCAGTTCCCACACGGCGGTCTACTTC
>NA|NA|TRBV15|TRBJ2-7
CATSREGGGVYEQYF
TGTGCCACCAGCAGAGAGGGGGGGGGCGTGTACGAGCAGTACTTC
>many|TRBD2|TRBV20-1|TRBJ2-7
CSATQGTTAYEQYF
TGCAGTGCCACACAAGGGACTACTGCCTACGAGCAGTACTTC
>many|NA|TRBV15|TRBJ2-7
CATSRAGREQYF
TGTGCCACCAGCAGAGCGGGGAGGGAGCAGTACTTC
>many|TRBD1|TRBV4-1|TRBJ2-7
CASSQKQGSSYEQYF
TGCGCCAGCAGCCAGAAACAGGGGTCTAGTTACGAGCAGTACTTC
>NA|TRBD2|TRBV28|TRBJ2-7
CASSLDTGLAGDEQYF
TGTGCCAGCAGTTTAGACACGGGACTAGCGGGAGACGAGCAGTACTTC
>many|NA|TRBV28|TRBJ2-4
CASTKGYWGKNIQYF
TGTGCCAGCACGAAGGGGTATTGGGGCAAAAACATTCAGTACTTC
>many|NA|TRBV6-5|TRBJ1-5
CASSYSTWQPQHF
TGTGCCAGCAGTTACTCAACTTGGCAGCCCCAGCATTTT
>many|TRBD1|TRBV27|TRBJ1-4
CASSPGTGLKKLFF
TGTGCCAGCAGTCCCGGGACAGGGTTAAAAAAACTGTTTTTT
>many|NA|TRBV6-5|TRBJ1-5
CASSFADTQPQHF
TGTGCCAGCAGTTTCGCGGACACTCAGCCCCAGCATTTT
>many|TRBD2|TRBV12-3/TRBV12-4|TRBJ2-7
CASSSWTSEYEQYF
TGTGCCAGCAGTTCCTGGACTAGCGAGTACGAGCAGTACTTC
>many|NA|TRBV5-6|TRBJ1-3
CASSAIQSSGNTIYF
TGTGCCAGCAGCGCGATACAATCTTCAGGAAACACCATATATTTT
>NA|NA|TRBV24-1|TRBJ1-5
CATSDSGSQGYSNQPQHF
TGTGCCACCAGTGATTCAGGGTCGCAGGGGTATAGCAATCAGCCCCAGCATTTT
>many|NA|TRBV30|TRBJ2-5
CAWSSGDPEYF
TGTGCCTGGAGTTCTGGTGATCCCGAGTACTTC
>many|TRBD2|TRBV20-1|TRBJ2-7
CSASYSGSLSYEQYF
TGCAGTGCTTCATATAGCGGGAGTCTCTCCTACGAGCAGTACTTC
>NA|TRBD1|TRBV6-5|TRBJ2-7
CASSYSGQGTTYEQYF
TGTGCCAGCAGTTACTCGGGACAGGGGACGACCTACGAGCAGTACTTC
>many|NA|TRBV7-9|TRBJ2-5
CASSAPDIEAETQYF
TGTGCCAGCAGCGCCCCGGACATCGAGGCAGAGACCCAGTACTTC
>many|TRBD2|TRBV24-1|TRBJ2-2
CATSESGTSTTGELFF
TGTGCCACCAGTGAATCCGGGACTAGCACCACCGGGGAGCTGTTTTTT
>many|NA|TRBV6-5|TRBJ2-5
CASTEGTRQETQYF
TGTGCCAGCACGGAGGGGACCCGACAAGAGACCCAGTACTTC
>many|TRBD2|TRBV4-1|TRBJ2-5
CASSQGVAGEETQYF
TGCGCCAGCAGCCAAGGGGTAGCGGGAGAGGAGACCCAGTACTTC
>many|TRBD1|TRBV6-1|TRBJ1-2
CASSAPDRGLFGYTF
TGTGCCAGCAGTGCCCCGGACAGGGGGCTTTTTGGCTACACCTTC
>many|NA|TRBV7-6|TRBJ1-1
CASSLDGGEAFF
TGTGCCAGCAGCTTAGACGGCGGTGAAGCTTTCTTT
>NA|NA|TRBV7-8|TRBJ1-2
CASSLEVRASDYGYTF
TGTGCCAGCAGCTTAGAGGTTAGAGCTTCTGACTATGGCTACACCTTC
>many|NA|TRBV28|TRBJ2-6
CASTIGSSSSGANVLTF
TGTGCCAGTACCATTGGCAGTTCGAGCTCTGGGGCCAACGTCCTGACTTTC
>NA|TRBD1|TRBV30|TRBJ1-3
CARGEGAAGNTIYF
TGTGCCCGAGGAGAGGGGGCGGCCGGAAACACCATATATTTT
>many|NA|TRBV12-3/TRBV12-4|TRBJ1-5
CASSNRGQPQHF
TGTGCCAGCAGCAATCGGGGACAGCCCCAGCATTTT
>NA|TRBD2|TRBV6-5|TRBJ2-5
CASSYAGGETQYF
TGTGCCAGCAGTTACGCGGGAGGAGAGACCCAGTACTTC
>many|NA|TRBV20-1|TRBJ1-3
CSARDLGASGNTIYF
TGCAGTGCTAGAGATCTCGGGGCCTCTGGAAACACCATATATTTT
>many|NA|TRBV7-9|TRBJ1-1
CASTKQGVSTEAFF
TGTGCCAGCACCAAACAGGGAGTCAGCACTGAAGCTTTCTTT
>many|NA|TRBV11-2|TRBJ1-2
CASSRGNTQANYGYTF
TGTGCCAGCAGCCGGGGAAACACCCAAGCTAACTATGGCTACACCTTC
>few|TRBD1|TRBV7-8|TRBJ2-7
CASSLSGTVIYEQYF
TGTGCCAGCAGCTTGTCTGGGACAGTTATCTACGAGCAGTACTTC
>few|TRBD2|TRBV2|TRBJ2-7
CASSEMGGRVYEQYF
TGTGCCAGCAGTGAGATGGGCGGGAGAGTATACGAGCAGTACTTC
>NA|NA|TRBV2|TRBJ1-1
CASSDGVNTEAFF
TGTGCCAGCAGTGATGGGGTGAACACTGAAGCTTTCTTT
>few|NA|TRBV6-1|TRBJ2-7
CASSVFSSYEQYF
TGTGCCAGCAGCGTCTTTTCCTCCTACGAGCAGTACTTC
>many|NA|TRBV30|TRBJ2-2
CAWGRGNTGELFF
TGTGCCTGGGGGCGGGGGAACACCGGGGAGCTGTTTTTT
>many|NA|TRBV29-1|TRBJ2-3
CSVRVGTDTQYF
TGCAGCGTTCGAGTCGGCACAGATACGCAGTATTTT
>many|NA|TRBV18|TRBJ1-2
CASSPTNNYGYTF
TGTGCCAGCTCACCAACAAATAACTATGGCTACACCTTC
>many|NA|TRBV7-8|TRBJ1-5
CASSLEPPWGRRQPQHF
TGTGCCAGCAGCTTAGAGCCCCCCTGGGGACGGCGGCAGCCCCAGCATTTT
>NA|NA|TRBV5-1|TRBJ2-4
CASSFRTGEDRAKNIQYF
TGCGCCAGCAGCTTTCGTACCGGGGAAGATCGGGCCAAAAACATTCAGTACTTC
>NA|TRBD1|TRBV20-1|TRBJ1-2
CSASSMEGAGGYTF
TGCAGTGCTAGCTCCATGGAGGGGGCGGGTGGCTACACCTTC
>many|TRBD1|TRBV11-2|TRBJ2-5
CASSLLGTGKQTQYF
TGTGCCAGCAGCTTACTCGGGACAGGGAAACAGACCCAGTACTTC
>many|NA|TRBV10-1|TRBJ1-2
CASSESASYGYTF
TGCGCCAGCAGTGAGTCAGCGTCCTATGGCTACACCTTC
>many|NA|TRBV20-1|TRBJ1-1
CSARDPRDLRNTEAFF
TGCAGTGCTAGAGATCCCAGGGACCTCCGGAACACTGAAGCTTTCTTT
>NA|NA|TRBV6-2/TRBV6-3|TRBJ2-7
CASTISTMINEQYF
TGTGCCAGCACCATCTCTACGATGATCAACGAGCAGTACTTC
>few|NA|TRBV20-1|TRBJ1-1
CSAIPGNTEAFF
TGCAGTGCTATTCCCGGTAACACTGAAGCTTTCTTT
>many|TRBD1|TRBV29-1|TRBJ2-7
CSARTGTGVHYEQYF
TGCAGCGCCCGCACCGGGACAGGGGTTCACTACGAGCAGTACTTC